Below, 20 T cell receptor beta chains from the same sample are listed, as sequenced in a study of blood T cell repertoires in COVID-19. Method: immunoSEQ multiplex PCR; TCRdb's copy keeps in-frame clones and lacks some. This sample has roughly 60,000 clones; 90% occur once, and the top ten carry 9% to 9.5%. The sample consisted of peripheral blood. These receptors all come from a woman aged 80 or over with active COVID-19.

The CDR3 region is CASRRAGGLETQYF. CDR3 bases: TGTGCCAGCAGACGAGCGGGGGGGCTAGAGACCCAGTACTTC. The chain carries TRBV2 and TRBJ2-5; the match to TRBD2 covers 10 bases. Trimming took 6 bases from V and 4 from J; bases not matched to a gene: 5. The CDR3 covers 14 residues. Germline V gene data show CDR1 as SNHLY and CDR2 as FYNNEI.

This chain joins TRBV28 and TRBJ2-1; TRBD2 agrees at 10 bases. Germline loops: CDR1 MDHEN, CDR2 SYDVKM. The CDR3 runs 12 residues. Germline trimming cut 10 bases from V and 6 bases from J; bases unmatched to any gene: 3. The CDR3 is CAMSGGANEQFF. CDR3 in DNA: TGTGCCATGAGCGGGGGGGCCAATGAGCAGTTCTTC.

The gene calls are TRBV7-9 and TRBJ2-2; TRBD2 agrees at 9 bases. The CDR3 loop spans 15 amino acids. Unmatched junction bases numbered 7, after V lost 6 bases and J lost 5 bases. Germline-derived CDR1 and CDR2 are SEHNR and FQNEAQ (reference sequence). The CDR3 is CASRRGTSQTGELFF. CDR3 coding DNA: TGTGCCAGCAGACGCGGGACTAGCCAAACCGGGGAGCTGTTTTTT.

The V gene is TRBV23-1, the J gene TRBJ1-4; D may be TRBD1 (5 bases). TRBV23-1 is designated an ORF whose function remains uncertain. This CDR3 spans 18 amino acids. Trimming stripped 0 bases from V and 0 bases from J, with 14 bases between. The chain's CDR3 is CASSQSFGRAATNEKLFF. DNA of the CDR3: TGCGCCAGCAGTCAATCTTTCGGCAGGGCTGCAACTAATGAAAAACTGTTTTTT.

The chain has TRBV28 and TRBJ1-6; D not resolved. In germline, CDR1 is MDHEN, CDR2 SYDVKM. Trimming shortened V by 3 bases and J by 0 bases, and 12 bases separated the two germline ends. The CDR3 runs to 17 residues. The CDR3 protein is CASSLRRSSSYNSPLHF. As DNA, the CDR3 is TGTGCCAGCAGTTTGCGGAGGTCGAGCTCCTATAATTCACCCCTCCACTTT.

With regard to this clone: This sample also contains other DNA sequences that code for the same CDR3. J is TRBJ1-2 and V is TRBV28, with D hard to call. In germline, CDR1 is MDHEN, CDR2 SYDVKM. V gave up 3 bases and J gave up 4 bases, with 6 bases separating them. This CDR3 is 12 amino acids long. CDR3 nucleotide sequence: TGTGCCAGCAGTTTCCGGGGCTATGGCTACACCTTC. Translated, it gives CASSFRGYGYTF.

This clone was detected once. J is TRBJ1-2 and V is TRBV19; 8 bases align to TRBD1. V lost 7 bases and J lost 3; bases outside the gene matches: 7. CDR3 length: 14 amino acids. Germline loops: CDR1 LNHDA, CDR2 SQIVND (reference sequence). The DNA for the CDR3 is TGTGCCAGTACCCCGGGACAGGACTACTATGGCTACACCTTC. Translating gives CASTPGQDYYGYTF. The complete variable domain, with remaining parts taken from reference TRBV19 and TRBJ1-2, reads DGGITQSPKYLFRKEGQNVTLSCEQNLNHDAMYWYRQDPGQGLRLIYYSQIVNDFQKGDIAEGYSVSREKKESFPLTVTSAQKNPTAFYLCASTPGQDYYGYTFGSGTRLTVV.

V gene TRBV4-1 combines with J gene TRBJ2-3, with 10 bases aligning to TRBD2. CDR3 length equals 16 residues. The germline CDR1 and CDR2 sequences are MGHRA and YSYEKL. The V gene end was trimmed by 0 bases and the J gene end by 10 bases; junction bases not matched to a gene: 10. The CDR3: CASSQDPLSTSGPQYF. For the CDR3, the DNA is TGCGCCAGCAGCCAAGACCCTTTATCGACTAGCGGGCCGCAGTATTTT.

This chain joins TRBV19 and TRBJ1-4, with 7 bases fitting TRBD1. CDR3 size: 12 residues. The germline V gene encodes CDR1 LNHDA and CDR2 SQIVND (reference sequence). With 5 bases clipped from V and 7 bases from J, the junction kept 1 base outside the gene matches. In nucleotides, the CDR3 is TGTGCCAGTAGTCACAGGGGTGAAAAACTGTTTTTT. It translates to CASSHRGEKLFF.

The chain joins TRBV9 to TRBJ1-6; the match to TRBD1 covers 7 bases. Germline CDR1 reads SGDLS; CDR2 reads YYNGEE. The CDR3 totals 13 residues. V lost 3 bases, J lost 8 bases, and 2 bases stayed unmatched. CDR3 DNA sequence: TGTGCCAGCAGCGGGGGACAGTATTCACCCCTCCACTTT. It is translated as CASSGGQYSPLHF.

This clone was counted a few times. V gene TRBV4-1 combines with J gene TRBJ1-4, with 10 bases matching TRBD1. This CDR3 is built from 16 residues. V shed 2 bases and J 8 bases; nucleotides not matched to a gene: 8. CDR1 and CDR2 (germline): MGHRA, YSYEKL. The CDR3 loop is CASSQPWDRGREKLFF. DNA for the CDR3: TGCGCCAGCAGCCAACCGTGGGACAGGGGCAGGGAAAAACTGTTTTTT.

The chain carries TRBV7-9 and TRBJ2-2, with unresolved D. This CDR3 has 13 amino acids. CDR1 and CDR2 (germline): SEHNR, FQNEAQ (reference sequence). The V gene lost 2 bases and the J gene lost 6 bases, with 7 bases spanning the gap. The CDR3 spells CASSLNSAGELFF. CDR3 in DNA: TGTGCCAGCAGCTTAAATTCGGCCGGGGAGCTGTTTTTT.

The table lists this clone with a count of one. V gene TRBV12-3 or TRBV12-4 combines with J gene TRBJ2-3, with D uncertain. The CDR3 has 13 residues. The V end lost 1 base, the J end lost 8 bases, and 10 bases lay between the germline ends. The CDR3, as DNA: TGTGCCAGCAGTTTAGGATTAGAAGCTACGCAGTATTTT. Its translation is CASSLGLEATQYF.

V usage is TRBV2 and J usage is TRBJ2-5, with TRBD2 matching 11 bases. CDR1 is SNHLY, CDR2 FYNNEI, per germline. V shed 1 base, J shed 1 base, and the junction held 5 bases outside the gene matches. This CDR3 contains 17 residues. This chain's CDR3 is CASSEGGLAEAQETQYF. CDR3 bases: TGTGCCAGCAGTGAAGGGGGACTAGCGGAAGCCCAAGAGACCCAGTACTTC.

The chain joins TRBV3-1 (or the pseudogene TRBV3-2) to TRBJ2-5; D possibly corresponds to TRBD1 (6 bases). Germline values: CDR1 LGHDT, CDR2 YNNKEL (reference sequence). V shed 8 bases and J shed 2 bases, with 15 bases lying between them. This CDR3 spans 14 amino acids. As DNA, the CDR3 is TGTGCCAGCCGCTCAGAACAGGGACAAGAGACCCAGTACTTC. It codes for CASRSEQGQETQYF.

The chain has TRBV27 and TRBJ1-2, with no clear D. Deletions cut 4 bases from V and 5 bases from J, with 11 bases between. CDR1 and CDR2 from the germline V gene are MNHEY and SMNVEV (reference sequence). CDR3 length equals 13 residues. CDR3 bases: TGTGCCAGCAGTTCCCCGTTTCGGTATGGCTACACCTTC. This sequence encodes CASSSPFRYGYTF.

The V and J genes are TRBV5-1 and TRBJ2-5; a possible D gene is TRBD2 (6 bases). Germline-derived CDR1 and CDR2 are SGHRS and YFSETQ. The length of the CDR3 is 15 residues. Trimming took 4 bases from V and 4 from J, leaving 17 bases between them. The CDR3 loop reads CASSPGGAGTETQYF. Written as DNA, the CDR3 is TGCGCCAGCAGCCCTGGCGGTGCGGGGACAGAGACCCAGTACTTC.

This sequence joins TRBV9 and TRBJ1-1; D remains unclear. V gave up 4 bases and J gave up 0 bases, with 10 bases separating them. The CDR3 length is 14 residues. The germline V gene has CDR1 SGDLS and CDR2 YYNGEE. The CDR3 loop reads CASSPGEMNTEAFF. The CDR3 nucleotides read TGTGCCAGCAGCCCCGGGGAGATGAACACTGAAGCTTTCTTT.

This clone occurred once. This chain joins TRBV27 and TRBJ2-2; a possible D gene is TRBD2 (6 bases). The germline V and J ends were trimmed by 2 bases and 6 bases, with 16 bases remaining between them. CDR3 length equals 16 residues. Germline V gene data show CDR1 as MNHEY and CDR2 as SMNVEV (reference sequence). This CDR3 reads CASSLLGSGVAGELFF. The CDR3 DNA sequence: TGTGCCAGCAGTTTACTTGGCTCGGGAGTGGCCGGGGAGCTGTTTTTT.

This rearrangement joins TRBV2 to TRBJ2-5, with 7 nucleotides matching TRBD2. The junction had 3 bases not matched to a gene; V was cut back by 7 bases and J by 1 base. Per the germline V gene, CDR1 is SNHLY and CDR2 is FYNNEI. The CDR3 covers 13 residues. The CDR3 DNA reads TGTGCCAGCACCGGGGGGACCCAAGAGACCCAGTACTTC. Encoded protein: CASTGGTQETQYF. Full variable domain (rest looked up from reference TRBV2 and TRBJ2-5): EPEVTQTPSHQVTQMGQEVILRCVPISNHLYFYWYRQILGQKVEFLVSFYNNEISEKSEIFDDQFSVERPDGSNFTLKIRSTKLEDSAMYFCASTGGTQETQYFGPGTRLLVL.